A selection of T cell receptor beta chains follows, all from one sample in a study of blood T cells in healthy people across ages. TCRdb re-derived calls from the 5' RACE reads in MiXCR, one entry per CDR3 protein. The sample yields around 1,000,000 distinct CDR3 sequences, around 27% seen once. These data also formed part of another study, on T cells of mothers and their children.

Sequencing was done on a sample of blood. The receptors shown here come from a girl aged 2 to 10 in good health. Both conserved end residues are part of each CDR3. Fields, in order: V gene, clone size, CDR3 protein. Where a row states a size, it is once, few, many or the class of an expanded clone; other rows omit it.

>TRBV7-9|NA
CASSSSDALDTQYF
>TRBV29-1|many
CSADRGETQYF
>TRBV29-1|NA
CSVLDRGRETQYF
>TRBV7-3|NA
CASSWVGQGSSREQYF
>TRBV12-5|few
CASAPGPGEEKLFF
>TRBV7-3|NA
CASSLLGMSGRETQYF
>TRBV5-1|NA
CASSLAVSGSGGQETQYF
>TRBV2|NA
CASTQTGVGQPQHF
>TRBV5-1|few
CASSPGQGSDEQYF
>TRBV29-1|once
CSVDPQGDEQFF
>TRBV4-1|NA
CASSQGVAAVYEQYF
>TRBV7-2|few
CASSYNGLGEQYF
>TRBV4-3|NA
CASSQEADAYEQYF
>TRBV7-2|few
CASSYVRGVAEKLFF
>TRBV6-2/TRBV6-3|NA
CASSSHRLAGHQETQYF
>TRBV11-2|many
CASSLVEVFSTEAFF
>TRBV20-1|NA
CSARALAGVHEQYF
>TRBV28|few
CASSFNLWSGEQYF
>TRBV6-6|NA
CASTLGDGYTF
>TRBV27|NA
CSSTSGLTYNEQFF
>TRBV29-1|few
CSGRRWGYTDTQYF
>TRBV27|NA
CASSLSIAGATYEQYF
>TRBV5-1|NA
CASSFLWNQETQYF
>TRBV20-1|few
CSARWAGGNYEQYF
>TRBV7-9|few
CASSLALLDTQYF
>TRBV9|few
CASSALGGMNTEAFF
>TRBV20-1|few
CSARSGSGGVDTQYF
>TRBV7-8|few
CASSGWGLLAGASPVDEQFF
>TRBV15|NA
CATSLGQGRFPSLEAFF
>TRBV19|NA
CASSVYRGWSEAFF
>TRBV6-6|few
CASSLPKRSETQYF
>TRBV20-1|NA
CSARVGEGSYNEQFF
>TRBV7-9|few
CASSSFDRPGELFF
>TRBV15|few
CATSRDRVVDGYTF
>TRBV6-5|many
CASSYLSGGVYGYTF
>TRBV3-1|NA
CASSLDSSSGGELFF